This TCR beta chain was sequenced for a study of cytomegalovirus exposure and HLA in healthy donors. Trimming took 5 bases from V and 7 from J, leaving 18 bases between them. Per the germline V gene, CDR1 is ENHRY and CDR2 is SYGVKD. There are 15 residues in the CDR3. This clone was seen more than once but under ten times. Its antigen remains unidentified. Study-wide findings and caveats: Researchers left out some V segments, among them TRBV6-2 and TRBV6-3, as indistinguishable. It was approximately 150 TCR beta chains that were listed as cytomegalovirus-associated. The authors later found TCR association rates varying by HLA locus, with DRB1 most and HLA-C fewest.

The primer mix had 60 Vbeta and 13 Jbeta primers. Assay used: immunoSEQ multiplex PCR; TCRdb lists only in-frame clones, some missing. The sample gives about 170,000 clones, roughly 70% of which show up once; less than 1.6% is in the top ten. The sequence was collected from a girl aged 10 to 17 in good health and CMV-seronegative. This chain uses TRBV10-3 with TRBJ1-5; D perhaps matches TRBD1 (5 bases). The specimen was PBMCs. CDR3 in amino acids: CAISSGTQTNQPQHF. Written as DNA, the CDR3 is TGTGCCATCAGTTCCGGGACTCAAACCAACCAGCCCCAGCATTTT.